Shown below are 26 T cell receptor beta chains from a single sample sequenced in a study of blood T cell repertoires in COVID-19. Using immunoSEQ multiplex PCR, the repertoire was profiled, and TCRdb retains in-frame clones only, with some absent. Found here are about 230,000 clones, roughly 80% of them singletons; the top ten hold around 6.8%. The sequenced material came from peripheral blood. The receptors originated from a woman in her fifties or sixties with acute or convalescent COVID-19.

The V call is TRBV18, the J call TRBJ2-2, with D possibly being TRBD1 (6 bases). Germline V gives CDR1 KGHSH, CDR2 LQKENI. Trimming pared 0 bases from V and 3 bases from J, leaving 11 bases between. CDR3 size: 16 residues. The CDR3 is CASSPPDRPHTGELFF. The CDR3 DNA follows: TGTGCCAGCTCACCACCGGACAGACCTCACACCGGGGAGCTGTTTTTT. Based on the CDR3 plus reference TRBV18 and TRBJ2-2, the full variable domain is NAGVMQNPRHLVRRRGQEARLRCSPMKGHSHVYWYRQLPEEGLKFMVYLQKENIIDESGMPKERFSAEFPKEGPSILRIQQVVRGDSAAYFCASSPPDRPHTGELFFGEGSRLTVL.

As to this clone: An end of the junction differs from the germline gene, which may be a read error. The CDR3 DNA reads as TGTGCCAGCAGCTTAGTCGGACAGGGGGTCTTC. Its translation is CASSLVGQGVF. J is TRBJ2-1 and V is TRBV11-2; TRBD1 matches 10 bases. Per germline, CDR1 SGHAT and CDR2 FQNNGV. The CDR3 extends over 11 amino acids.

The rearrangement uses TRBV6-2 or TRBV6-3 and TRBJ1-2; D might be TRBD1 (5 bases). The V and J ends lost 5 bases and 6 bases respectively, with 16 bases between them. CDR3 length: 14 residues. Per germline, CDR1 MNHEY and CDR2 SVGEGT. The CDR3 reads CASSTPGRVDGYTF. DNA of the CDR3: TGTGCCAGCAGTACCCCAGGGAGGGTAGATGGCTACACCTTC.

This chain links TRBV12-3 or TRBV12-4 with TRBJ1-5; 7 bases align to TRBD1. CDR3 length equals 13 residues. The ends lost 7 bases at V and 7 bases at J; junction bases unmatched: 7. DNA for the CDR3: TGTGCCAGCAAGGGCGACAGGGTACAGCCCCAGCATTTT. Translated, it gives CASKGDRVQPQHF.

Turning to this clone: The same CDR3 can be traced to other DNA sequences in this sample. The V and J genes are TRBV27 and TRBJ2-7; TRBD1 aligns across 7 bases. The germline gives CDR1 MNHEY, CDR2 SMNVEV (reference sequence). This CDR3 is 14 amino acids long. The junction had 2 bases not matched to a gene; V was cut back by 2 bases and J by 1 base. In DNA, the CDR3 is TGTGCCAGCAGTTTAAGGGGGCCTTCCTACGAGCAGTACTTC. As protein: CASSLRGPSYEQYF.

This chain connects TRBV3-1 (or the pseudogene TRBV3-2) to TRBJ2-7, with 8 bases aligning to TRBD2. The CDR3 has 16 amino acids. The germline V gene encodes CDR1 LGHDT and CDR2 YNNKEL (reference sequence). Losses at the gene ends were 0 bases for V and 3 bases for J; bases not matched to a gene: 7. The DNA for the CDR3 is TGTGCCAGCAGCCAAGATCGGGCGGGAGGCCTCTACGAGCAGTACTTC. Translation gives CASSQDRAGGLYEQYF.

The chain employs TRBV3-1 (or the pseudogene TRBV3-2) and TRBJ1-4, with D maybe TRBD1 (6 bases). The V end lost 1 base, the J end lost 5 bases, and 17 bases lay between the germline ends. Germline V gives CDR1 LGHDT, CDR2 YNNKEL (reference sequence). This CDR3 contains 17 residues. The CDR3 DNA sequence: TGTGCCAGCAGCCAAGGGCCCTCGACAGGACAGAATGAAAAACTGTTTTTT. Translated: CASSQGPSTGQNEKLFF.

The chain has TRBV3-1 (or the pseudogene TRBV3-2) and TRBJ1-2, with D hard to call. Trimming removed 7 bases at V and 6 bases at J, with 6 bases between. The CDR3 runs 10 residues. Germline CDR1 LGHDT, CDR2 YNNKEL (reference sequence). In DNA form, the CDR3 reads TGTGCCAGCACCCACAATGGCTACACCTTC. Translation: CASTHNGYTF.

The chain carries TRBV19 and TRBJ2-2; weak D call: TRBD1 (6 bases). The germline V and J ends were trimmed by 5 bases and 5 bases, with 12 bases remaining between them. The length of the CDR3 is 14 residues. Germline CDR1 and CDR2: LNHDA and SQIVND (reference sequence). CDR3 in DNA: TGTGCCAGTAGTGCCCACAGGGAGACCGGGGAGCTGTTTTTT. Encoded protein: CASSAHRETGELFF.

The rearrangement uses TRBV11-1 and TRBJ2-5; 8 positions agree with TRBD2. The CDR3 runs to 15 residues. V was clipped by 5 bases and J by 4 bases; unmatched bases: 9. Germline V lookup: CDR1 SGHAT, CDR2 FQDESV (reference sequence). The CDR3 sequence is CASSKNGGARETQYF. The CDR3 DNA sequence: TGTGCCAGCAGCAAAAACGGGGGGGCGAGAGAGACCCAGTACTTC.

The gene calls are TRBV27 and TRBJ1-2, with a tentative D call TRBD1 (6 bases). CDR1 and CDR2 (germline): MNHEY, SMNVEV (reference sequence). The CDR3 length is 13 residues. V was shortened by 4 bases and J by 6 bases, with 12 bases between the two germline ends. CDR3 residues: CASSSTGFDGYTF. The DNA for the CDR3 is TGTGCCAGCAGTTCAACAGGGTTTGATGGCTACACCTTC.

The chain combines TRBV27 with TRBJ2-3; 16 bases are shared with TRBD2. Germline lookup yields CDR1 MNHEY and CDR2 SMNVEV (reference sequence). The V and J ends lost 5 bases and 2 bases, in that order; junction bases with no gene match: 13. CDR3 size: 20 residues. The DNA of the CDR3 is TGTGCCAGCAGTCCCTACCCGGGGACTAGCGGGAGGGCCATCACAGATACGCAGTATTTT. This sequence encodes CASSPYPGTSGRAITDTQYF.

This CDR3 reads CASRPLATSGGTDTQYF. The DNA of the CDR3 is TGTGCCAGCAGACCTCTGGCGACTAGCGGGGGTACAGATACGCAGTATTTT. The J gene is TRBJ2-3, the V gene TRBV7-6, with 12 bases that match TRBD2. In germline, CDR1 is SGHVS, CDR2 FNYEAQ. Trimming cost V 6 bases and J 3 bases; bases outside gene matches: 10. This CDR3 is 17 amino acids long. Complete variable domain (other parts from reference TRBV7-6 and TRBJ2-3): GAGVSQSPRYKVTKRGQDVALRCDPISGHVSLYWYRQALGQGPEFLTYFNYEAQQDKSGLPNDRFSAERPEGSISTLTIQRTEQRDSAMYRCASRPLATSGGTDTQYFGPGTRLTVL.

The chain is built from TRBV29-1 and TRBJ1-1; no definite D call. CDR3 length: 12 amino acids. Deletions cut 5 bases from V and 4 bases from J, with 11 bases between. Germline-derived CDR1 and CDR2 are SQVTM and ANQGSEA. The chain's CDR3 is CSVQRVSTEAFF. In DNA, the CDR3 is TGCAGCGTTCAGAGGGTATCCACTGAAGCTTTCTTT.

Only a few counts were recorded for this clone. The same CDR3 is also encoded by other DNA sequences in this sample. The CDR3 is CASSLPGQGAYEQYF. The CDR3 nucleotides read TGTGCCAGCAGCTTGCCGGGACAGGGGGCCTACGAGCAGTACTTC. The V gene is TRBV5-4, the J gene TRBJ2-7, with 11 bases matching TRBD1. With 1 base clipped from V and 2 bases from J, the junction kept 2 bases outside the gene matches. The CDR3 spans 15 residues. Germline lookup yields CDR1 SGHNT and CDR2 YYREEE (reference sequence). The whole variable domain, filled in from reference TRBV5-4 and TRBJ2-7, reads ETGVTQSPTHLIKTRGQQVTLRCSSQSGHNTVSWYQQALGQGPQFIFQYYREEENGRGNFPPRFSGLQFPNYSSELNVNALELDDSALYLCASSLPGQGAYEQYFGPGTRLTVT.

The genes are TRBV29-1 and TRBJ2-5; 9 bases line up with TRBD1. Germline V gene lookup returns CDR1 SQVTM and CDR2 ANQGSEA. The V gene end was trimmed by 3 bases and the J gene end by 7 bases; junction bases not matched to a gene: 9. This CDR3 has 14 amino acids. The CDR3 protein is CSVDTGGNAGTQYF. The CDR3 nucleotides read TGCAGCGTTGACACAGGGGGCAACGCAGGGACCCAGTACTTC. The full variable domain, completed using reference TRBV29-1 and TRBJ2-5, is SAVISQKPSRDICQRGTSLTIQCQVDSQVTMMFWYRQQPGQSLTLIATANQGSEATYESGFVIDKFPISRPNLTFSTLTVSNMSPEDSSIYLCSVDTGGNAGTQYFGPGTRLLVL.

This clone was counted only a few times. The chain uses TRBV5-4 and TRBJ2-7; TRBD1 matches 9 bases. Germline values: CDR1 SGHNT, CDR2 YYREEE (reference sequence). Trimming cost V 3 bases and J 7 bases; bases outside gene matches: 11. This CDR3 contains 15 residues. The CDR3 reads CASSWGSGTGTEQYF. The CDR3 DNA reads TGTGCCAGCAGCTGGGGGTCCGGGACAGGGACAGAGCAGTACTTC. The complete variable domain, with remaining parts taken from reference TRBV5-4 and TRBJ2-7, reads ETGVTQSPTHLIKTRGQQVTLRCSSQSGHNTVSWYQQALGQGPQFIFQYYREEENGRGNFPPRFSGLQFPNYSSELNVNALELDDSALYLCASSWGSGTGTEQYFGPGTRLTVT.

The chain uses TRBV7-2 and TRBJ2-2; 9 nucleotides line up with TRBD1. The junction had 6 bases not matched to a gene; V was cut back by 6 bases and J by 4 bases. This CDR3 has 15 residues. Germline V lookup: CDR1 SGHTA, CDR2 FQGNSA. CDR3 residues: CASRPGTGLTGELFF. The CDR3 DNA reads TGTGCCAGCAGACCCGGGACAGGGCTCACCGGGGAGCTGTTTTTT.

The gene calls are TRBV28 and TRBJ1-5; no definite D call. This CDR3 has 15 residues. CDR1 and CDR2 from the germline V gene are MDHEN and SYDVKM. V was shortened by 4 bases and J by 1 base, with 11 bases between the two germline ends. The CDR3 loop reads CASSSLWRSNQPQHF. The CDR3 DNA sequence: TGTGCCAGCAGTTCCTTGTGGAGAAGCAATCAGCCCCAGCATTTT.

The J gene is TRBJ1-5, the V gene TRBV6-6, with D unresolved. Germline CDR1 MNHNY, CDR2 SVGAGI (reference sequence). This CDR3 spans 15 amino acids. The V end lost 6 bases, the J end lost 1 base, and 13 bases lay between the germline ends. In DNA form, the CDR3 reads TGTGCCAGCAGCCCTCGGGGTTCAAGCAATCAGCCCCAGCATTTT. This gives the protein CASSPRGSSNQPQHF.

This chain links TRBV11-3 with TRBJ2-1; D remains unclear. V was clipped by 1 base and J by 3 bases, with 10 bases between them. CDR3 length equals 15 residues. The germline V gene has CDR1 SGHNT and CDR2 YENEEA. The CDR3 sequence: CASSLGGNVYNEQFF. CDR3 nucleotides: TGTGCCAGCAGCTTAGGCGGTAATGTCTACAATGAGCAGTTCTTC.

The CDR3, as DNA: TGTGCCAGCAGCCAAGTGACGGGGGATAATGAAAAACTGTTTTTT. Translating it yields CASSQVTGDNEKLFF. This chain uses TRBV14 with TRBJ1-4; D perhaps matches TRBD1 (5 bases). Trimming left V 1 base short and J 4 bases short, with 10 bases between. Germline loops: CDR1 SGHDN, CDR2 FVKESK. The CDR3 is 15 residues long.

This chain uses TRBV5-8 with TRBJ2-5; D is undetermined. Germline values: CDR1 SGHTS, CDR2 YDEGEE. V gave up 3 bases and J gave up 1 base, with 10 bases separating them. CDR3 length equals 14 residues. CDR3 nucleotide sequence: TGTGCCAGCAGCTCCCGGCGGCCCCAAGAGACCCAGTACTTC. Its protein product is CASSSRRPQETQYF.

This rearrangement joins TRBV2 to TRBJ1-2, with D perhaps matching TRBD1 (5 bases). Germline values: CDR1 SNHLY, CDR2 FYNNEI. Between the trimmed V and J ends, which lost 1 base and 4 bases, there was a span of 10 bases. This CDR3 is 14 amino acids long. The CDR3 is CASSEEQGPYGYTF. CDR3 nucleotides: TGTGCCAGCAGTGAAGAGCAGGGCCCCTATGGCTACACCTTC.

DNA of the CDR3: TGTGCCAGCTCACCGGCGCAGGTGAACACTGAAGCTTTCTTT. Its protein product is CASSPAQVNTEAFF. V and J are TRBV18 and TRBJ1-1, with unresolved D. The CDR3 consists of 14 residues. The germline V and J ends were trimmed by 3 bases and 0 bases, with 8 bases remaining between them. Germline-derived CDR1 and CDR2 are KGHSH and LQKENI. Drawing the rest from reference TRBV18 and TRBJ1-1, the complete variable domain is NAGVMQNPRHLVRRRGQEARLRCSPMKGHSHVYWYRQLPEEGLKFMVYLQKENIIDESGMPKERFSAEFPKEGPSILRIQQVVRGDSAAYFCASSPAQVNTEAFFGQGTRLTVV.

The genes are TRBV28 and TRBJ1-2; 7 bases agree with TRBD1. Trimming took 5 bases from V and 3 from J; bases not matched to a gene: 3. Per germline, CDR1 MDHEN and CDR2 SYDVKM. The CDR3 is 13 amino acids. The CDR3 nucleotides are TGTGCCAGCAGTCCCGGGACAGACTATGGCTACACCTTC. This codes for CASSPGTDYGYTF.